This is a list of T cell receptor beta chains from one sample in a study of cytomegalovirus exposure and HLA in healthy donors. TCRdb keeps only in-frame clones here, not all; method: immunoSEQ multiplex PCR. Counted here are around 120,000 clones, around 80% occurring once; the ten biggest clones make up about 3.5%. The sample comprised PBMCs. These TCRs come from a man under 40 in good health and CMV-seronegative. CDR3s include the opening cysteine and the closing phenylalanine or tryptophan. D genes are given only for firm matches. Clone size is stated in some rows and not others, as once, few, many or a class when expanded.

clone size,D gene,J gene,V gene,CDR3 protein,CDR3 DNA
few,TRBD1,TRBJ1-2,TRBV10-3,CAISGRQGKGYTF,TGTGCCATCAGTGGCCGACAGGGGAAGGGCTACACCTTC
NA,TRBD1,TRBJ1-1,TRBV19,CASSRRQGQNTEAFF,TGTGCCAGTAGTAGACGACAGGGACAGAACACTGAAGCTTTCTTT
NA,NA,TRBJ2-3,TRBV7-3,CASSLSLGADTQYF,TGTGCCAGCAGCTTAAGTTTGGGAGCAGATACGCAGTATTTT
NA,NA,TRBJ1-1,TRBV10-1,CASNNREGLNTEAFF,TGCGCCAGCAACAATCGGGAGGGGTTGAACACTGAAGCTTTCTTT
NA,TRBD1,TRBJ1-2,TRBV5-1,CASSFGDRGSEGYTF,TGCGCCAGCAGCTTCGGAGACAGGGGATCGGAAGGCTACACCTTC
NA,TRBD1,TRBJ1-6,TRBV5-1,CASSTRDRDLYSPLHF,TGCGCCAGCAGCACCCGGGACAGGGATCTTTATTCACCCCTCCACTTT
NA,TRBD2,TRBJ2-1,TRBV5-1,CASSPTLAGGSYNEQFF,TGCGCCAGCAGCCCGACACTAGCGGGAGGCTCCTACAATGAGCAGTTCTTC
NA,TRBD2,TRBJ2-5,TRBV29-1,CSALGTRGEETQYF,TGCAGCGCCCTTGGGACTAGGGGAGAGGAGACCCAGTACTTC
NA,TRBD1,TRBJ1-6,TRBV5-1,CASSFEGQPNSPLHF,TGCGCCAGCAGCTTCGAGGGACAGCCTAATTCACCCCTCCACTTT
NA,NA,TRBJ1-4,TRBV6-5,CASSYSRQVNEKLFF,TGTGCCAGCAGTTACTCGAGACAGGTTAACGAAAAACTGTTTTTT
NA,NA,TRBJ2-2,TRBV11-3,CASSSPQGSRAGELFF,TGTGCCAGCAGCTCCCCACAGGGCTCAAGAGCCGGGGAGCTGTTTTTT
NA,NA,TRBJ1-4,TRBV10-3,CAISEGGVGTTNEKLFF,TGTGCCATCAGTGAGGGAGGGGTGGGGACGACTAATGAAAAACTGTTTTTT
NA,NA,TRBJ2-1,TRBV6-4,CASSSGGWNEQFF,TGTGCCAGCAGTTCAGGAGGGTGGAATGAGCAGTTCTTC